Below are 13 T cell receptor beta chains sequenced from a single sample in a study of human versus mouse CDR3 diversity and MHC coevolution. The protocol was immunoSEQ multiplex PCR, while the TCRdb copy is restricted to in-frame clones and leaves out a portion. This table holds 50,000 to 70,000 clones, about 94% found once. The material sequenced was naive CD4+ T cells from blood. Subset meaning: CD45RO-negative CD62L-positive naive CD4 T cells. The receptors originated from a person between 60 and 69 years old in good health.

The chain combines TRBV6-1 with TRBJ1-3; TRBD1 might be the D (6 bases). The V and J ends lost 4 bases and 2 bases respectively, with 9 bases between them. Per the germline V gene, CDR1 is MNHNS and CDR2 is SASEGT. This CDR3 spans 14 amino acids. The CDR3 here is CASSAPGAGNTIYF. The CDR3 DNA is TGTGCCAGCAGTGCTCCAGGGGCTGGAAACACCATATATTTT.

As DNA, the CDR3 is TGTGCCAGCAGCGTTAGCGGGATAGGGGGGGGTGAGCAGTTCTTC. Its translation is CASSVSGIGGGEQFF. This rearrangement joins TRBV9 to TRBJ2-1, with 8 bases that match TRBD2. Germline V gives CDR1 SGDLS, CDR2 YYNGEE. This CDR3 region has 15 residues. The V gene end was trimmed by 2 bases and the J gene end by 9 bases; junction bases not matched to a gene: 10.

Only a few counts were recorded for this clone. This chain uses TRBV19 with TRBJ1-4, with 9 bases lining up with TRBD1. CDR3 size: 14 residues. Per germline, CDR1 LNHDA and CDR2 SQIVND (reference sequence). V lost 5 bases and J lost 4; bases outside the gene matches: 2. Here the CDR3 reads CASSRDRDNEKLFF. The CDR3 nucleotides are TGTGCCAGTAGTCGGGACAGGGATAATGAAAAACTGTTTTTT.

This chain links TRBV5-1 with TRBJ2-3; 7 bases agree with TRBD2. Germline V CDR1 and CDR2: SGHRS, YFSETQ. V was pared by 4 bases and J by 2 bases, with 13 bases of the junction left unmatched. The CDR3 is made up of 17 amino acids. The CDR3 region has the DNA TGCGCCAGCAGCCCGTTGAGCCTAGCGGTAACCACAGATACGCAGTATTTT. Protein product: CASSPLSLAVTTDTQYF.

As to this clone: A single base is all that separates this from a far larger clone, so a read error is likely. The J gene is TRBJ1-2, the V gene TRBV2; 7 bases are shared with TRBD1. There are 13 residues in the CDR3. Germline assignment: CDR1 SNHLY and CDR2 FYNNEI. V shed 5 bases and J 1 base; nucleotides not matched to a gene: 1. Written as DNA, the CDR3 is TGTGCCAGCAGTCGGGACAGTAACTATGGCTACACCTTC. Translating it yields CASSRDSNYGYTF.

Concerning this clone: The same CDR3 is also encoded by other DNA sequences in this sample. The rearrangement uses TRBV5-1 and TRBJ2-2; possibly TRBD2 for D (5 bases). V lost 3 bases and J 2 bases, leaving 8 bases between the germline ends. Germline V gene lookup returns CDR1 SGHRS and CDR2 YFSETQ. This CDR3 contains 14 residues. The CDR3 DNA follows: TGCGCCAGCAGCTCACTAGGCAACACCGGGGAGCTGTTTTTT. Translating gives CASSSLGNTGELFF.

Here the CDR3 DNA reads TGTGCCAGCAGTACGGGACAGGGAGACCAAGAGACCCAGTACTTC. This encodes CASSTGQGDQETQYF. The chain recombines TRBV9 with TRBJ2-5, with TRBD1 matching 9 bases. This CDR3 is 15 amino acids long. CDR1 and CDR2 (germline): SGDLS, YYNGEE. V lost 5 bases, J lost 0 bases, and 5 bases stayed unmatched.

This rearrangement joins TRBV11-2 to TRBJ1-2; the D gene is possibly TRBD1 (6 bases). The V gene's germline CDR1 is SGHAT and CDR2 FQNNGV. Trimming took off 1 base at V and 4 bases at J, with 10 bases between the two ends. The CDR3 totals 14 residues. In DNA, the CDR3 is TGTGCCAGCAGCTTAGTGTCAGGGGTCTATGGCTACACCTTC. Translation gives CASSLVSGVYGYTF.

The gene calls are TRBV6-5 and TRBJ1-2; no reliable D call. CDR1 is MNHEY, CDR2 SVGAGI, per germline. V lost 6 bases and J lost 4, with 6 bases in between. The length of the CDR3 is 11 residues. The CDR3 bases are TGTGCCAGCAGCTCCTCCTATGGCTACACCTTC. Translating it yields CASSSSYGYTF.

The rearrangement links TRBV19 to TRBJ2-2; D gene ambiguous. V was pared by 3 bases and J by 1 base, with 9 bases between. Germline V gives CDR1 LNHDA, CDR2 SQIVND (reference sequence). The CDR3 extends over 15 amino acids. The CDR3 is CASSIGTRNTGELFF. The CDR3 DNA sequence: TGTGCCAGTAGTATTGGTACGAGGAACACCGGGGAGCTGTTTTTT.

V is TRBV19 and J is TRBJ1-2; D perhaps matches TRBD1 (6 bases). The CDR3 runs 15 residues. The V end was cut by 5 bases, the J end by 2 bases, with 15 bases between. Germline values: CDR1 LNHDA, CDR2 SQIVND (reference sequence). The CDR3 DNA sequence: TGTGCCAGTAGTGGCGCCGGGACATTCAACTATGGCTACACCTTC. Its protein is CASSGAGTFNYGYTF.

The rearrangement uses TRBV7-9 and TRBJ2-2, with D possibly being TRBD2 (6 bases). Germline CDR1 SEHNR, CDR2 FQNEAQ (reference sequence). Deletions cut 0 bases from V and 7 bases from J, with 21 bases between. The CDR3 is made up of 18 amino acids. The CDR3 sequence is CASSLARGVGGRSGELFF. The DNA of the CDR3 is TGTGCCAGCAGCTTAGCGAGAGGAGTGGGAGGACGAAGCGGGGAGCTGTTTTTT.

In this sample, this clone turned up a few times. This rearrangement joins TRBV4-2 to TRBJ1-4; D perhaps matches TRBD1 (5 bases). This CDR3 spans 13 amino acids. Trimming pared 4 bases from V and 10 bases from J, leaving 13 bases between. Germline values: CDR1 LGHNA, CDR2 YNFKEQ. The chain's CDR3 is CASSPGGIGKLFF. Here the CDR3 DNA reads TGTGCCAGCAGCCCCGGGGGGATAGGAAAACTGTTTTTT.